Below are 15 T cell receptor beta chains sequenced from a single sample in a study of sequential checkpoint blockade in melanoma. Data came from immunoSEQ multiplex PCR; TCRdb stores just in-frame clones and leaves some out. The sample consists of 20,000 or so clones, around 73% of them appearing once. Treatment meaning: randomized to nivolumab then ipilimumab (arm A) or the reverse (arm B). The sample consisted of CD8+ T cells sorted from blood (inferred from file names), taken from a patient given nivolumab and ipilimumab in sequence. These receptors all stem from a human donor with melanoma.

V and J are TRBV19 and TRBJ2-3; tentative D call: TRBD2 (5 bases). Deletions cut 0 bases from V and 2 bases from J, with 18 bases between. Germline values: CDR1 LNHDA, CDR2 SQIVND (reference sequence). The CDR3 totals 18 residues. The CDR3 region is CASSIDIEPGLYTDTQYF. The CDR3 coding sequence is TGTGCCAGTAGTATAGATATCGAGCCAGGACTCTACACAGATACGCAGTATTTT. Supplemented by reference TRBV19 and TRBJ2-3, the full variable domain reads DGGITQSPKYLFRKEGQNVTLSCEQNLNHDAMYWYRQDPGQGLRLIYYSQIVNDFQKGDIAEGYSVSREKKESFPLTVTSAQKNPTAFYLCASSIDIEPGLYTDTQYFGPGTRLTVL.

This chain connects TRBV7-9 to TRBJ2-3, with 7 bases matching TRBD1. Trimming cost V 5 bases and J 0 bases; bases outside gene matches: 8. Germline CDR1 and CDR2: SEHNR and FQNEAQ (reference sequence). CDR3 length equals 16 residues. The CDR3 nucleotides are TGTGCCAGCAGCCTAGACAGGGCCCCTAGCACAGATACGCAGTATTTT. Protein: CASSLDRAPSTDTQYF.

The V call is TRBV19, the J call TRBJ2-1; 13 bases line up with TRBD2. This CDR3 contains 15 residues. Trimming took 7 bases from V and 4 from J; bases not matched to a gene: 4. From germline, CDR1 is LNHDA and CDR2 SQIVND (reference sequence). The CDR3 nucleotides read TGTGCCAGTACCGAGGGACTAGCGGGATACAATGAGCAGTTCTTC. Encoded protein: CASTEGLAGYNEQFF.

V gene TRBV2 combines with J gene TRBJ2-7; 11 bases are shared with TRBD2. Germline loops: CDR1 SNHLY, CDR2 FYNNEI. V shed 10 bases and J 0 bases; nucleotides not matched to a gene: 5. CDR3 length: 14 residues. The CDR3 bases are TGTGCCATACCGGGACTAGCGGACTCCTACGAGCAGTACTTC. Translated: CAIPGLADSYEQYF.

The chain couples TRBV28 to TRBJ2-1, with D tentatively TRBD1 (6 bases). Germline V gene lookup returns CDR1 MDHEN and CDR2 SYDVKM. The V and J ends lost 2 bases and 7 bases respectively, with 15 bases between them. CDR3 size: 15 residues. In DNA form, the CDR3 reads TGTGCCAGCAGTTTAGTGGGGGCGCGACAAAATGAGCAGTTCTTC. Protein product: CASSLVGARQNEQFF.

This clone was counted only a few times. V gene TRBV25-1 combines with J gene TRBJ1-1; D might be TRBD1 (5 bases). Germline CDR1 reads MGHDK; CDR2 reads SYGVNS. The ends were cut back, 11 bases at V and 3 bases at J, with 13 bases in the middle. The CDR3 spans 12 residues. In nucleotides, the CDR3 is TGTGCCTGCCAGACGGGGGACACTGAAGCTTTCTTT. Its protein is CACQTGDTEAFF.

The J gene is TRBJ1-2, the V gene TRBV5-8, with a tentative D call TRBD1 (6 bases). The CDR3 covers 14 residues. V shed 3 bases and J shed 3 bases, with 12 bases lying between them. Germline V gene data show CDR1 as SGHTS and CDR2 as YDEGEE. CDR3 amino acids: CASSWLGGDYGYTF. CDR3 nucleotide sequence: TGTGCCAGCAGCTGGCTAGGGGGTGACTATGGCTACACCTTC.

A few counts support this clone. The V and J genes are TRBV7-6 and TRBJ1-3, with 10 bases fitting TRBD1. Trimming took 3 bases from V and 8 from J; bases not matched to a gene: 4. The germline V gene has CDR1 SGHVS and CDR2 FNYEAQ. The CDR3 extends over 14 amino acids. CDR3 sequence: CASSLRQGADTIYF. The CDR3 coding sequence is TGTGCCAGCAGCTTGAGACAGGGGGCAGACACCATATATTTT.

J is TRBJ2-7 and V is TRBV4-1, with D perhaps TRBD1 (5 bases). Deletions cut 1 base from V and 2 bases from J, with 9 bases between. Looked up from germline, CDR1 is MGHRA and CDR2 is YSYEKL. This CDR3 contains 14 residues. The CDR3, as DNA: TGCGCCAGCAGCCAAGCTCAGGGCCCCTACGAGCAGTACTTC. Translating it yields CASSQAQGPYEQYF.

V and J are TRBV5-6 and TRBJ2-1; D not resolved. Germline CDR1 is SGHDT and CDR2 is YYEEEE. Trimming removed 4 bases at V and 0 bases at J, with 5 bases between. The CDR3 consists of 13 residues. CDR3 in amino acids: CASSPSSYNEQFF. CDR3 DNA: TGTGCCAGCAGCCCGAGCTCCTACAATGAGCAGTTCTTC. The whole variable domain, remainder taken from reference TRBV5-6 and TRBJ2-1, is DAGVTQSPTHLIKTRGQQVTLRCSPKSGHDTVSWYQQALGQGPQFIFQYYEEEERQRGNFPDRFSGHQFPNYSSELNVNALLLGDSALYLCASSPSSYNEQFFGPGTRLTVL.

The chain has TRBV7-6 and TRBJ2-2, with 8 bases matching TRBD1. This CDR3 is built from 15 residues. After removal of 5 bases from V and 6 bases from J, the junction contained 8 bases not matched to a gene. CDR1 is SGHVS and CDR2 is FNYEAQ in the germline V gene. CDR3: CASSKQGAASGELFF. CDR3 nucleotides: TGTGCCAGCAGCAAGCAGGGGGCGGCCTCCGGGGAGCTGTTTTTT.

The rearrangement uses TRBV4-1 and TRBJ2-1; tentative D call: TRBD2 (7 bases). The CDR3 is 16 residues long. Trimming left V 5 bases short and J 6 bases short, with 20 bases between. CDR1 and CDR2 from the germline V gene are MGHRA and YSYEKL. CDR3 sequence reads: CASSFQGGGGGNEQFF. The CDR3 DNA reads TGCGCCAGCAGCTTCCAGGGCGGGGGCGGAGGCAATGAGCAGTTCTTC.

This sequence joins TRBV7-8 and TRBJ2-7; 7 positions agree with TRBD1. The CDR3 is made up of 16 amino acids. The trim removed 5 bases at V and 4 bases at J, leaving 14 bases unmatched. CDR1 and CDR2 from the germline V gene are SGHVS and FQNEAQ. The CDR3 sequence is CASSDPGRQGRYEQYF. CDR3 bases: TGTGCCAGCAGCGACCCCGGCCGACAGGGTCGTTACGAGCAGTACTTC.

The chain combines TRBV7-2 with TRBJ1-1; a possible D gene is TRBD1 (5 bases). Per germline, CDR1 SGHTA and CDR2 FQGNSA. Trimming left V 1 base short and J 2 bases short, with 11 bases between. This CDR3 contains 15 residues. In nucleotides, the CDR3 is TGTGCCAGCAGCTTAGTGGGGCCAGCCAACACTGAAGCTTTCTTT. As protein: CASSLVGPANTEAFF.

The V call is TRBV7-9, the J call TRBJ2-7; TRBD2 agrees at 7 bases. V lost 2 bases, J lost 0 bases, and 7 bases stayed unmatched. Germline CDR1 reads SEHNR; CDR2 reads FQNEAQ (reference sequence). This CDR3 contains 16 residues. Here the CDR3 DNA reads TGTGCCAGCAGCTTATGGGGAGGGGAAGACTCCTACGAGCAGTACTTC. Protein: CASSLWGGEDSYEQYF.